This T cell receptor beta chain was sequenced in a study of blood T cells in healthy people across ages. Study-wide results and caveats: A roughly linear fall in TCR beta diversity per million T cells was seen with increasing age. As naive T cell percentage varied, TCR beta diversity correlated strongly with it. Not knowing donor CMV status may have confounded expanded clonotype changes.

A sample-barcoded 5' primer and a J-beta primer mix were used in a second PCR of roughly 6 to 11 cycles. In TCRdb, the 5' RACE reads were re-called with MiXCR into one record per CDR3 protein. The profile shows about 670,000 distinct CDR3 sequences, roughly 41% of them singletons. Germline CDR1 reads MNHEY; CDR2 reads SMNVEV (reference sequence). The CDR3 covers 14 residues. V was cut by 3 bases and J by 8 bases, with 13 bases left in between. As concerns this clonotype: Antigen unknown.

V is TRBV27 and J is TRBJ1-4, with D unclear. This clonotype was obtained from a man of 80 years or more in good health. The material sequenced was blood. CDR3: CASSLVGFKEKLFF. The CDR3 DNA reads as TGTGCCAGCAGTTTGGTGGGTTTCAAAGAAAAACTGTTTTTT.